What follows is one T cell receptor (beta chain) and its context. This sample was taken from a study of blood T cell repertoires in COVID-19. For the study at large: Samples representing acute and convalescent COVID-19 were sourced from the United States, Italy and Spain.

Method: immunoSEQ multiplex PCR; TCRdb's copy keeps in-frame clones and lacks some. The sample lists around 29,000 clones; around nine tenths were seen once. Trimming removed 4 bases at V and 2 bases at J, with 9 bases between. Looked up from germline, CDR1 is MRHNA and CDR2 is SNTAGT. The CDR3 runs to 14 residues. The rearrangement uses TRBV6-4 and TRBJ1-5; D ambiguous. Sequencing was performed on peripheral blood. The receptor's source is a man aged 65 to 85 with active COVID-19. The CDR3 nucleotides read TGTGCCAGCAGTGTAATGGCCGGCAATCAGCCCCAGCATTTT. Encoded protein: CASSVMAGNQPQHF.